This is a list of T cell receptor beta chains from one sample in a study of T cell responses to AZD1222 COVID-19 vaccine. Libraries were prepared by immunoSEQ multiplex PCR; TCRdb keeps only in-frame clonotypes and omits some of them. In the table there are about 170,000 clones, approximately 92% of which are singletons. Source: peripheral blood, taken on day 0 of AZD1222 vaccination. The source of these receptors is an adult in good health. The conserved cysteine and the conserved F or W are not part of the CDR3 here. The D gene is left open where the match is weak.

D gene | J gene | CDR3 length | V gene | CDR3 protein
TRBD1 | TRBJ1-1 | 13 | TRBV7-2 | ASSLFPGQYTEAF
TRBD1 | TRBJ2-1 | 15 | TRBV7-2 | ASSLVGEGQGSYEQF
. | TRBJ2-7 | 12 | TRBV7-9 | ASSLHTANYEQY
. | TRBJ1-4 | 10 | TRBV29-1 | SVEEGREKLF
TRBD1 | TRBJ2-2 | 12 | TRBV9 | ASSADRVTGELF
TRBD1 | TRBJ1-2 | 11 | TRBV28 | ASSPTLTGALT
. | TRBJ1-3 | 11 | TRBV12-3/TRBV12-4 | ASSPLAGNTIY
TRBD1 | TRBJ1-1 | 13 | TRBV9 | ASSMSRGLNTEAF
. | TRBJ2-7 | 8 | TRBV19 | APQEREQY
TRBD2 | TRBJ2-3 | 14 | TRBV5-8 | ASSLGLAGITDTQY
. | TRBJ2-5 | 13 | TRBV6-1 | ASSEDPAGLETQY
. | TRBJ2-1 | 14 | TRBV18 | ASSPGRTPPDNEQF
. | TRBJ2-5 | 12 | TRBV7-2 | ASSSLAGPGAQY
. | TRBJ1-1 | 14 | TRBV15 | ATIRNWWAFYPEAF
. | TRBJ2-2 | 12 | TRBV29-1 | SAQIGARTGELF
. | TRBJ2-1 | 10 | TRBV27 | ASSLGIGGQF
TRBD1 | TRBJ1-6 | 13 | TRBV5-5 | ASSGDRAAGSPLH
TRBD2 | TRBJ2-5 | 13 | TRBV6-1 | ASSEASGGQETQY
TRBD1 | TRBJ2-2 | 14 | TRBV18 | ASSPPGQGNTGELF
. | TRBJ1-2 | 9 | TRBV20-1 | SAIAGEGYT
. | TRBJ2-5 | 9 | TRBV12-3/TRBV12-4 | ASSTSGTQY
. | TRBJ1-4 | 12 | TRBV7-8 | ASGTSFSNEKLF
TRBD1 | TRBJ1-5 | 13 | TRBV20-1 | SASMGQGINQPQH
. | TRBJ1-2 | 12 | TRBV18 | ASSPADSDYGYT
TRBD1 | TRBJ1-6 | 13 | TRBV27 | ASSPETGVLSPLH
TRBD2 | TRBJ2-3 | 14 | TRBV6-2/TRBV6-3 | ASSYGGGGRTDTQY
TRBD2 | TRBJ2-3 | 13 | TRBV6-5 | ASNPSGGAIDTQY
TRBD1 | TRBJ1-2 | 13 | TRBV6-2/TRBV6-3 | ASSYQQGGIDGYT
. | TRBJ2-5 | 12 | TRBV5-1 | ASSLQSIQETQY
. | TRBJ1-5 | 12 | TRBV19 | ASTHTGNNQPQH
. | TRBJ1-4 | 13 | TRBV5-6 | ASSPQAGPNEKLF
TRBD1 | TRBJ1-3 | 11 | TRBV28 | ASRTGPGNTIY
TRBD1 | TRBJ2-2 | 13 | TRBV18 | ASSDGTANTGELF
. | TRBJ1-1 | 12 | TRBV11-2 | ASSLKGGGTEAF
TRBD1 | TRBJ2-1 | 13 | TRBV7-3 | ASSGGQGSYNEQF
. | TRBJ2-2 | 13 | TRBV18 | ASSRTGLNTGELF
. | TRBJ1-4 | 11 | TRBV18 | ASSRDYNEKLF
. | TRBJ1-3 | 12 | TRBV19 | ASKPGDSGNTIY
. | TRBJ1-4 | 12 | TRBV5-1 | ASSLTATNEKLF
. | TRBJ1-5 | 17 | TRBV15 | ATSTSGTPLENSNQPQH
. | TRBJ1-4 | 14 | TRBV5-4 | ASSRGGKTTNEKLF
. | TRBJ2-1 | 13 | TRBV19 | ASSIVQSSYNEQF
. | TRBJ1-3 | 10 | TRBV29-1 | SVVGSGNTIY
. | TRBJ1-1 | 14 | TRBV3-1/TRBV3-2 | ASSQEKGIKNTEAF
TRBD2 | TRBJ2-3 | 14 | TRBV6-1 | ASSEGLAGATDTQY
TRBD1 | TRBJ1-6 | 16 | TRBV18 | ASSRGTGLFSYNSPLH